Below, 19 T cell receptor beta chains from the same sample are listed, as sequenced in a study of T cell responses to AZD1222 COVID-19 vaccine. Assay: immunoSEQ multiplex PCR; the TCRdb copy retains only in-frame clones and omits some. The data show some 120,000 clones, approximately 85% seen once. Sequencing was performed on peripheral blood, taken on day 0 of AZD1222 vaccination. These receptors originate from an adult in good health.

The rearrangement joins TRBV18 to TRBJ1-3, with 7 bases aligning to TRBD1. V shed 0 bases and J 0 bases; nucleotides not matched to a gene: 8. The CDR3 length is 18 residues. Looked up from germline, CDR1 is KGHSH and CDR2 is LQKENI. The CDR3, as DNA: TGTGCCAGCTCACCACCGGCAGGGGGTAGGACCTCTGGAAACACCATATATTTT. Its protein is CASSPPAGGRTSGNTIYF.

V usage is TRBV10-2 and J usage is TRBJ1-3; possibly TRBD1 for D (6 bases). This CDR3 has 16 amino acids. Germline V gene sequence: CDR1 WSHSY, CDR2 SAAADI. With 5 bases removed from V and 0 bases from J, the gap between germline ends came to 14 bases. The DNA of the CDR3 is TGCGCCAGCAGTCCTTGGACAGCCTCCTCTGGAAACACCATATATTTT. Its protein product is CASSPWTASSGNTIYF.

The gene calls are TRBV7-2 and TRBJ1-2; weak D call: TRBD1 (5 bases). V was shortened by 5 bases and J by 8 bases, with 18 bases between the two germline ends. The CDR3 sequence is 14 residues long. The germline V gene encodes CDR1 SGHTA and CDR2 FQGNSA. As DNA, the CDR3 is TGTGCCAGCAGCGCGCAGGGACTGCTTTCGGGCTACACCTTC. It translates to CASSAQGLLSGYTF.

The DNA for the CDR3 is TGTGCCAGCAGTGAGAGGCCCTCCTACAATGAGCAGTTCTTC. Translated: CASSERPSYNEQFF. The chain links TRBV25-1 to TRBJ2-1; D gene uncertain. V was cut by 3 bases and J by 0 bases, with 6 bases left in between. The CDR3 runs to 14 residues. The germline gives CDR1 MGHDK, CDR2 SYGVNS.

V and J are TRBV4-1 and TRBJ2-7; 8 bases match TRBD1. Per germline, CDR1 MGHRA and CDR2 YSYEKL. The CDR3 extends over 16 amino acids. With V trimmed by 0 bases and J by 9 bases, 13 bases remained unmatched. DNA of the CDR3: TGCGCCAGCAGCCAAGATCCGGGACAGGTAGCCCTGATGCAGTACTTC. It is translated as CASSQDPGQVALMQYF.

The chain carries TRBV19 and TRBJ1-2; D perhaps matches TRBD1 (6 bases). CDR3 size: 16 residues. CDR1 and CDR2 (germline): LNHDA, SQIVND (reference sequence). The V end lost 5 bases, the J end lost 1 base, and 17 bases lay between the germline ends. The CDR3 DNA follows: TGTGCCAGTAGTTCCTACCAGAAACAGGGTAACTATGGCTACACCTTC. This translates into CASSSYQKQGNYGYTF.

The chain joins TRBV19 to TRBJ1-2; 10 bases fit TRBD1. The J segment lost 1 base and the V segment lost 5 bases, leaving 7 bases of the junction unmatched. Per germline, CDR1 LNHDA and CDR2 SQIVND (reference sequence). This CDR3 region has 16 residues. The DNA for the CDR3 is TGTGCCAGTAGTCCACACCGGGACAGGGGTAACTATGGCTACACCTTC. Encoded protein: CASSPHRDRGNYGYTF.

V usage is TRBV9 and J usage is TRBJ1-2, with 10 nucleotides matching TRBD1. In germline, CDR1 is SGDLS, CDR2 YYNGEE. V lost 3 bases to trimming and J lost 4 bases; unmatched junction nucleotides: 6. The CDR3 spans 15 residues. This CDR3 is CASSAGDRGIYGYTF. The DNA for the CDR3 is TGTGCCAGCAGCGCCGGGGACAGGGGTATCTATGGCTACACCTTC.

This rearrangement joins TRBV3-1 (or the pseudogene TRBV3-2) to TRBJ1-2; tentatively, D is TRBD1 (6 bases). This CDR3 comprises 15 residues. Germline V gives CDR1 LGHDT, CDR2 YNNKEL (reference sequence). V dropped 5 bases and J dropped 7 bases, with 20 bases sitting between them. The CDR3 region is CASSELQGGSGGYTF. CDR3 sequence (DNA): TGTGCCAGCAGCGAACTACAGGGTGGATCTGGTGGCTACACCTTC.

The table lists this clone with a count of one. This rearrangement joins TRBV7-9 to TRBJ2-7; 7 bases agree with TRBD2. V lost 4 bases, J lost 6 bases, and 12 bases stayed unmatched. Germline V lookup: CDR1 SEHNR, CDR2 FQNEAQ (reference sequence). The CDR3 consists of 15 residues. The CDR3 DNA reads TGTGCCAGCAGCTCCCGGACTAGTTCCGCCTCCGAGCAGTACTTC. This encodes CASSSRTSSASEQYF.

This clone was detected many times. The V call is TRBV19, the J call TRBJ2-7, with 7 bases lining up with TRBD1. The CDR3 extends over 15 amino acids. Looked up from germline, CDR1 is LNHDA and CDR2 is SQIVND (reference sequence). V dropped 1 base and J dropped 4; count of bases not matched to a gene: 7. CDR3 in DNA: TGTGCCAGTAGTATAGCCACTGGGACAGATTACGAGCAGTACTTC. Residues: CASSIATGTDYEQYF.

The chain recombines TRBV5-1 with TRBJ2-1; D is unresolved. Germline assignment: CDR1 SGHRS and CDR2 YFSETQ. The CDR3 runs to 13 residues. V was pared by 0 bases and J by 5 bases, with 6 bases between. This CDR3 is CASSLARNNEQFF. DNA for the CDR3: TGCGCCAGCAGCTTGGCCCGGAACAATGAGCAGTTCTTC.

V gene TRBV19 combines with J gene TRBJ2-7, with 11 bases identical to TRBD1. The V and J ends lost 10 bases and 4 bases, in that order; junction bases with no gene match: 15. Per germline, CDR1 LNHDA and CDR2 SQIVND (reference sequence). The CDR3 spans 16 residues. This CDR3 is CATSPFFGTGGYEQYF. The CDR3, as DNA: TGTGCCACATCACCCTTTTTTGGGACAGGGGGGTACGAGCAGTACTTC.

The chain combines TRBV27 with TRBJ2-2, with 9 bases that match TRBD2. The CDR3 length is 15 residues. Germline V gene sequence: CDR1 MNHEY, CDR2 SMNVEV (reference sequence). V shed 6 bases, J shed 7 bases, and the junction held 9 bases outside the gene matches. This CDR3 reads CASSRAGGVSGELFF. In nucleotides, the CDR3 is TGTGCCAGCAGCCGGGCGGGAGGGGTTAGCGGGGAGCTGTTTTTT.

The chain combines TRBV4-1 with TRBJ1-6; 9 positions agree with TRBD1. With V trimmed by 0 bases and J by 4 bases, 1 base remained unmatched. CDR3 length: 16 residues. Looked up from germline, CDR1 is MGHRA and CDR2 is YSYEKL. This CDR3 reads CASSQDGTGYNSPLHF. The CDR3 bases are TGCGCCAGCAGCCAAGATGGGACAGGGTATAATTCACCCCTCCACTTT.

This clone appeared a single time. As DNA, the CDR3 is TGCAGCGTGGGGAGAGACAGCGAAAAACTGTTTTTT. As protein: CSVGRDSEKLFF. This rearrangement joins TRBV29-1 to TRBJ1-4; D perhaps matches TRBD1 (5 bases). The ends were cut back, 6 bases at V and 8 bases at J, with 13 bases in the middle. CDR1 and CDR2 from the germline V gene are SQVTM and ANQGSEA. This CDR3 has 12 residues.

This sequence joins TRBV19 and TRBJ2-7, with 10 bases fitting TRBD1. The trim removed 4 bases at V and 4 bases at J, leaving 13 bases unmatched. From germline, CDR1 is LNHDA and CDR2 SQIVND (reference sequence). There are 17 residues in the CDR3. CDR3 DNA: TGTGCCAGTAGTACAACTCTGATGGGGGACAGGGGTTACGAGCAGTACTTC. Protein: CASSTTLMGDRGYEQYF. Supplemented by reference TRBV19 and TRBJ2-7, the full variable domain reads DGGITQSPKYLFRKEGQNVTLSCEQNLNHDAMYWYRQDPGQGLRLIYYSQIVNDFQKGDIAEGYSVSREKKESFPLTVTSAQKNPTAFYLCASSTTLMGDRGYEQYFGPGTRLTVT.

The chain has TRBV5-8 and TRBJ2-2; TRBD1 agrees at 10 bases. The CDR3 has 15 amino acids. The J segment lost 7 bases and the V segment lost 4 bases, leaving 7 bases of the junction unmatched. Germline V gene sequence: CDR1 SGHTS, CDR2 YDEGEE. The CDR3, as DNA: TGTGCCAGCAGCCGGGACAGGGGCCCCAGCGGGGAGCTGTTTTTT. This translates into CASSRDRGPSGELFF.

The CDR3 is CASSRDLTVNEKLFF. The CDR3 coding sequence is TGTGCCAGCTCACGAGATCTTACGGTAAATGAAAAACTGTTTTTT. The gene calls are TRBV18 and TRBJ1-4; D uncertain. The CDR3 is 15 residues long. V was pared by 4 bases and J by 5 bases, with 14 bases between. Germline lookup yields CDR1 KGHSH and CDR2 LQKENI.